This T cell receptor (beta chain) was observed in a study of T cells in Graves' hyperthyroidism and ophthalmopathy (dated by TCRdb to the late 2010s). At the level of the whole study: Peripheral blood samples were taken at the time of initial diagnosis, prior to any treatment. To identify distinguishing TCR V-J signatures, a discovery cohort of some 100 patients was used, comprising approximately 40 with Graves' ophthalmopathy and around 60 with stable Graves' hyperthyroidism. Whether ophthalmopathy could be predicted prospectively was tested in an independent validation cohort made up of 18 to 20 hyperthyroidism patients plus 17 patients who later progressed to ophthalmopathy. The 80 to 100 discovery patients were randomly divided into training and test sets at a 7:3 ratio. Thyroid tissue and blood T-cell repertoires from six Graves' hyperthyroidism patients were also compared in the study. After sampling, hyperthyroidism patients received methimazole starting at 30 mg daily, and ophthalmopathy patients received high-dose intravenous methylprednisolone. According to the paper, TCR Vbeta CDR3 sequencing was carried out on roughly 130 peripheral blood samples, which came from under 50 ophthalmopathy, roughly 75 hyperthyroidism and some 17 progressor patients.

The CDR3, from cysteine to phenylalanine, totals 12 residues. Only the CDR3 DNA is retained, 36 bases long and in frame from the first base. Trimming at the junction amounts to 4 bases on V and 8 bases on J, and the germline ends lie 11 bases apart. Per the germline V gene, SGHTA is the CDR1 and FQGNSA is the CDR2. Worth noting for this clonotype: The antigen it recognizes is unknown. No base quality information exists; no much larger clone differs at one position.

The TCR beta CDR3 regions were amplified from RNA transcripts. The first round of RT-PCR for the TCR CDR3 was performed with the HTBI primer set and the Qiagen OneStep RT-PCR kit. Libraries were constructed in a second round of multiplex PCR, after which size selection and purification were carried out. The libraries were sequenced on an Illumina HiSeq2000 using paired-end 100 bp reads. The published analysis was carried out like this. Raw data were processed with SOAPnuke, discarding reads with adapters, uncalled bases, mean Phred below 15, or no exact constant-primer or identifier match. High-quality paired reads were merged with COPE v1.2.5, and unique nucleotide sequences were defined as clonotypes. MiTCR v1.1 was used to align clonotypes to the IMGT TRBV, TRBD and TRBJ reference segments. Only V-J combinations with frequency above 0.0001, covering approximately 99% of repertoires, were analysed. A TCS score was defined as the ratio between F50 (clonal expansion) and ExV (chaos), using BLOSUM62-based TCRdist between CDR3 peptides within each V-J. Welch's t-statistics and random forest reduced fewer than 550 V-J features to under 15, which were used in a naive Bayes classifier (R e1071). TCRdb took the public reads, trimmed them with fastp at Q25, ran MiXCR for clone calling and kept in-frame beta chains. Every entry covers one CDR3 protein and lists the most common genes and DNA from its rows. The V and J calls reflect TCRdb's pipeline rather than the authors' work. This sample is represented by fewer than 350,000 distinct CDR3 sequences; 15% to 20% of them were singletons. The ten largest account for about 49% of the sample.

Here is what the overall study found, with its caveats: A model built on a 13 V-J signature distinguished ophthalmopathy from stable hyperthyroidism, reaching about 88% sensitivity and around 81% specificity in cross-validation and 80%/75% in testing. Sample size was not statistically predetermined, and investigators were not blinded to group allocation. In validation, progression to ophthalmopathy was predicted by the model with roughly 71% sensitivity and around 76% specificity, a median of roughly six months before onset. Most expanded thyroid clonotypes (frequency above 0.001) were also found in blood, which suggests that blood repertoires may mirror thyroid immune responses.

A patient counted as having stable Graves' hyperthyroidism if no progression to ophthalmopathy occurred over 18 months of follow-up. The hyperthyroidism patients were between 18 and 65 years old and newly diagnosed, with a disease duration of less than 2 months. Exclusion was applied to patients with uncontrolled infections, other autoimmune diseases, pregnancy or lactation. Diagnoses were established on the basis of clinical symptoms, serum thyroxine and TRAb, thyroid ultrasound, and orbital computed tomography. PBMCs were isolated from around 10 ml of fresh peripheral blood by Ficoll-Paque density gradient centrifugation. Total RNA was extracted with Trizol reagent, and quality was checked on an Agilent 2100 Bioanalyzer.

This receptor was taken from a woman in her fifties or sixties with Graves' hyperthyroidism. The chain couples TRBV7-2 to TRBJ1-2; TRBD1 is perhaps the D gene, given 6 matching bases. Sequenced input: blood. Here is the DNA: TGTGCCAGCAGCTATACAGGGCAGGGCTACACCTTC. It codes for CASSYTGQGYTF. Supplemented by the reference TRBV7-2 and TRBJ1-2 proteins around the CDR3, the complete variable domain is GAGVSQSPSNKVTEKGKDVELRCDPISGHTALYWYRQSLGQGLEFLIYFQGNSAPDKSGLPSDRFSAERTGGSVSTLTIQRTQQEDSAVYLCASSYTGQGYTFGSGTRLTVV.